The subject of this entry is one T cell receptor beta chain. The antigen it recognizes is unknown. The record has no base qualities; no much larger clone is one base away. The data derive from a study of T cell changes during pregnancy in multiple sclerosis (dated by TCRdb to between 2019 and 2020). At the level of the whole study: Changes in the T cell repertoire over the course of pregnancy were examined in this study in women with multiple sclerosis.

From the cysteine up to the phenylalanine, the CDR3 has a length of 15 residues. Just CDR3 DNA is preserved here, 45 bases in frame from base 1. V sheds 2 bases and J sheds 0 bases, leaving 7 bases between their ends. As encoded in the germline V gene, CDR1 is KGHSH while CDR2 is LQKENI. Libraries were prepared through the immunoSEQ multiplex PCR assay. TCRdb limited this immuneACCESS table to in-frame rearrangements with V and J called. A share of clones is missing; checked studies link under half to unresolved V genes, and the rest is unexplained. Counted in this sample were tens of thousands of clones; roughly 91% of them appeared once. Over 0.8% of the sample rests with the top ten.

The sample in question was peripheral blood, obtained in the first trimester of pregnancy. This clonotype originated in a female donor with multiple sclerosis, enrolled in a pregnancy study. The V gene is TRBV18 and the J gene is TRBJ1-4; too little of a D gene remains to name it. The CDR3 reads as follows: CASSPAVATNEKLFF. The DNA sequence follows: TGTGCCAGCTCACCAGCGGTGGCAACTAATGAAAAACTGTTTTTT. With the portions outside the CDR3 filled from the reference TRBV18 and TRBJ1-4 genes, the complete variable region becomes NAGVMQNPRHLVRRRGQEARLRCSPMKGHSHVYWYRQLPEEGLKFMVYLQKENIIDESGMPKERFSAEFPKEGPSILRIQQVVRGDSAAYFCASSPAVATNEKLFFGSGTQLSVL.